Sequencing of this TCR beta chain was carried out in a study of vaccination and CD4 T cells after COVID-19. Study at large: The BNT162b2 or mRNA-1273 vaccine was given to participants in two doses. Overlapping spike peptides of SARS-CoV-2, HCoV-NL63, HCoV-OC43 and HCoV-229E were used, and cells were stimulated with them. Study-wide results and caveats: Researchers report that 304 of 307 vaccine-specific clones in convalescent patients proved spike mono-reactive.

A note on this clonotype: Its antigen is as yet unknown. The germline gene is not matched at one end of the junction; a read error may be the cause.

The treatment is: roughly 10-day PBMC culture with coronavirus spike peptide pools or control peptides (ViraFEST assay). CD4+ T-cell collection from the unexposed donor predated the COVID-19 pandemic (2011-2018). Alongside about 10 IU/ml IL-2 and roughly 10 ug/ml peptide pools, PBMCs were cultured at some 1.9 million per well. Germline CDR1 GTSNPN, CDR2 SVGIG (reference sequence). The CDR3 runs to 15 residues. CD4+ T cells that had been cultured provided DNA sequenced with the Oncomine TCR Beta short-read assay. Researchers extracted genomic DNA from CD4+ T cells that had been cultured. TCRdb recomputed calls from the PCR reads with MiXCR, one row per CDR3 protein. The sample has about 9,600 distinct CDR3 sequences, about 37% seen once.

The chain joins TRBV30 to TRBJ1-2, with D perhaps TRBD1 (5 bases). This clonotype was sampled from a human donor in good health. Sequenced sample: CD4+ T cells from blood, cultured in vitro. The CDR3 bases are TGTGTCTGGGCCCTTACGGGGCTTGCTAACTATGGCTACACCTTC. Translated, it gives CVWALTGLANYGYTF.